Listed here is a single T cell receptor beta chain. The data originate from a study of blood T cell repertoires in COVID-19. Trimming removed 5 bases from V and 4 bases from J; junction bases left unmatched: 5. Germline V gene data show CDR1 as MNHEY and CDR2 as SMNVEV (reference sequence). The CDR3 covers 15 residues. Produced via immunoSEQ multiplex PCR; TCRdb's table is partial and in-frame only. The data show some 210,000 clones, about 81% seen once. Sequenced material: PBMCs or T cells enriched from blood (not recorded which). The clonotype was recovered from a man aged 40-49 years who had recovered from COVID-19. The chain couples TRBV27 to TRBJ2-7; 13 bases map to TRBD2. DNA of the CDR3: TGTGCCAGCAGTCCGGGGACTAGCGGGATATACGAGCAGTACTTC. It codes for CASSPGTSGIYEQYF.